A selection of T cell receptor beta chains follows, all from one sample in a study of post-analysis software for immune sequencing data. TCRdb itself ran the PCR reads through MiXCR, one entry per CDR3 protein. Among roughly 600,000 distinct CDR3 sequences, 44% were seen once, and the ten largest hold 1.7%. Sequencing was done on a sample of blood. These receptors were obtained from a girl aged 10-17 years with multiple sclerosis. Both conserved end residues are trimmed from each CDR3. The order of the fields is V gene, CDR3 length, clone size, CDR3 protein. Clone size, where shown, is once, few, many, or a class for clones that have expanded.

TRBV5-6	11	many	ASSPTAGTEAF
TRBV3-1	15	few	ASSHGGLRLMDTEAF
TRBV4-2	14	-	ASSWGSSGSKDTQY
TRBV12-3/TRBV12-4	13	-	ASSFRGGFTREQY
TRBV5-1	13	many	ASSLTSGGAETQY
TRBV12-3/TRBV12-4	13	-	ASSQEGMSWTEAF
TRBV7-3	12	-	ASSLGRGNNEQF
TRBV10-3	14	few	AISDSTGQGAYEQY
TRBV12-3/TRBV12-4	11	-	ASSFSGADEQY
TRBV3-1	15	-	ASSQESPGDWTDTQY
TRBV12-3/TRBV12-4	11	-	ASSGSGPDTQY
TRBV6-7	12	-	ASIPRGTGGEQY
TRBV12-3/TRBV12-4	12	-	ASSFVSGGRPQH
TRBV7-9	12	-	ASSLGRTDQPQH
TRBV28	9	few	ASIGGYEQY
TRBV5-1	14	-	ASSLSLQGVSYEQY
TRBV10-3	12	-	AISESKTPHEQY
TRBV20-1	13	few	SASGGSLTTDTQY
TRBV10-3	11	few	ATLGTANEKLF
TRBV24-1	14	few	ATSDPVGDRQETQY
TRBV6-6	12	-	ASSWGQQGDTQY
TRBV20-1	11	-	SAGTSGNDEQY
TRBV7-2	14	-	ASSSALDRGGYGYT
TRBV21-1	13	few	ASTFKDRVNTEAF
TRBV29-1	11	-	SVLSGQGATQY
TRBV5-1	14	-	ASSLSRQGNGEKLF
TRBV15	13	-	AISRDPGDTDTQY
TRBV3-1	14	-	ASSDGQGAWPYGYT
TRBV5-1	13	-	ASTVEGAFNQPQH
TRBV4-2	13	few	ASSQDLGLEETQF
TRBV29-1	11	-	SVGGRNSIGYT
TRBV10-3	10	-	AISRDNSPLH
TRBV7-2	12	many	ASSGGGSYNEQF
TRBV7-2	12	-	ASSSRSNQETQY
TRBV11-3	13	-	ASSFASGRDNEQF
TRBV6-5	17	-	ASSYQNFGTFSSYNEQF
TRBV12-3/TRBV12-4	13	-	ASSLRRLAGYGYT
TRBV6-5	12	-	ASSYGTGGIEAF
TRBV7-9	12	-	ASSSSRRNTEAF
TRBV6-5	12	few	ASSQQGVNYGYT
TRBV14	13	few	ASSRTGIGTDTQY
TRBV7-9	11	few	ASSSGHRETQY
TRBV6-2/TRBV6-3	13	few	ASRPGTSLLSEQY
TRBV7-2	15	-	ASSVGLAGVGRNIQY
TRBV7-9	11	-	ASSRTGSCEQY
TRBV5-5	14	-	ASGGTSGFAGETQY
TRBV6-4	16	many	ASSEYGTGGLMNTEAF
TRBV3-1	15	-	ASSQEKGGGAEDTQY
TRBV2	15	-	ASSAVARSSGANVLT
TRBV7-9	14	-	ASSLAPPKALYGYT
TRBV4-2	15	few	ASSPDPGQGIYNEQF
TRBV6-1	12	-	ATSLHGERETQY
TRBV2	12	-	ASSLGQFNTEAF
TRBV14	12	-	ASSQDLGMYGYT